This T cell receptor beta chain was found in a study of blood T cell repertoires in COVID-19 (dated by TCRdb to about 2020). Context from the whole study: Samples from collaborators originated in the United States, Italy and Spain and spanned both the acute and convalescent phases of COVID-19. The prospective study material was composed of cDNA or gDNA derived from T cells, B-cell-depleted T cells, or PBMCs. Deeply sampled blood TCRbeta repertoires from subjects exposed to, actively infected with, or recovered from COVID-19 were included in the dataset. The repertoires were released in a freely available public database intended as a resource for research on the immune response to SARS-CoV-2. The samples were drawn from the first 160 participants of the ongoing ImmuneRACE study and from some 1,300 subjects provided by 6 global collaborators. A de-identified subject ID, COVID-19 status, age in years and sex were almost always included in the sample metadata. Where available, HLA class I and class II types were taken from metadata supplied by the sample provider and were not determined by assay-based typing.

TCRbeta CDR3 regions were amplified from genomic DNA using the immunoSEQ Assay, a bias-controlled multiplex PCR. In the authors' own workflow: Within the assay, amplification of reference gene primers was used to estimate how many nucleated cells each sample contained. Sequence reads were collapsed and filtered to measure the absolute abundance of every unique TCRbeta CDR3 rearrangement. For each sample, productive Simpson clonality was calculated as the square root of Simpson's diversity index across productive rearrangements. Not all clones reach the TCRdb copy of this immuneACCESS table, which keeps in-frame sequences only. Checked studies attribute under half of the gap to unresolved V genes and leave the rest unexplained. Clonal size and the V and J genes are those of that table, whereas D and trimming came from the DNA. This sample is represented by 200,000 to 300,000 clones; approximately 88% of them were singletons. The top ten clones comprise approximately 6% of the sample.

Overall results and qualifications from the work: The amount of clinical and demographic metadata varied by source and participant and was provided uncurated.

CDR3 length: 16 amino acids, cysteine to phenylalanine. The sequence is cut down to CDR3 DNA, 48 bases in frame from base 1. V is pared back by 0 bases and J by 7 bases, with 18 bases lying between the germline termini. The germline V gene supplies CDR1 LGHNA and CDR2 YSLEER. At one collaborating source in Seattle, patients were enrolled during active infection and were followed longitudinally through the course of disease. Collaborating institutions collected whole blood in K2EDTA tubes following their own protocols. For TCRbeta analysis, collaborator samples were shipped as frozen whole blood, as isolated PBMCs, or as DNA extracted from either sample type. Note on this clone: Its cognate antigen has yet to be identified. Base qualities were left out, and no much larger clone turns up one base away.

Recombination joined TRBV4-3 with TRBJ1-2, with TRBD1 tentatively as D gene (6 bases match). Sequenced sample: peripheral blood. The origin of this receptor is a woman aged 25 to 39 with COVID-19, enrolled during active disease. DNA sequence: TGCGCCAGCAGCCAAGATCTATGGGGGGGCGATAGTGGCTACACCTTC. This encodes CASSQDLWGGDSGYTF.